This passage covers 31 T cell receptor beta chains from one sample sequenced in a study of response to subunit inactivated influenza vaccine. TCRdb re-analysed the RT-PCR reads in MiXCR, keeping a single row per CDR3 protein. The sample yields about 300,000 distinct CDR3 sequences, 20% to 25% seen once. The source was PBMCs from blood, collected roughly 20 months after vaccination. These receptors all stem from a man aged 50 to 69 who received an inactivated influenza vaccine.

Details on this clonotype: This may come from a read error, since a much larger clone is one base off. The J gene is TRBJ1-2, the V gene TRBV6-5; 8 bases are a match to TRBD1. Germline loops: CDR1 MNHEY, CDR2 SVGAGI. V gave up 0 bases and J gave up 6 bases; unmatched junction bases: 6. CDR3 length equals 15 residues. CDR3 in amino acids: CASSYSSGGLDGYTF. The CDR3 nucleotides are TGTGCCAGCAGTTACTCGTCAGGGGGCCTCGATGGCTACACCTTC.

V gene TRBV6-2 or TRBV6-3 combines with J gene TRBJ2-6; 10 nucleotides line up with TRBD1. After removal of 5 bases from V and 0 bases from J, the junction contained 4 bases not matched to a gene. There are 17 residues in the CDR3. Germline V gives CDR1 MNHEY, CDR2 SVGEGT. This CDR3 reads CASSPGQGHSGANVLTF. DNA for the CDR3: TGTGCCAGCAGTCCGGGACAGGGGCACTCTGGGGCCAACGTCCTGACTTTC.

On this clonotype: One end of the junction is discordant with germline, which a read error may explain. The chain carries TRBV20-1 and TRBJ2-7; TRBD2 matches 14 bases. From germline, CDR1 is DFQATT and CDR2 SNEGSKA (reference sequence). The CDR3 is 13 amino acids. The CDR3 protein is CSALGLAGEGNSF. CDR3 nucleotide sequence: TGCAGTGCTCTGGGACTAGCGGGAGAGGGGAACAGCTTC.

The chain couples TRBV7-8 to TRBJ1-3; D not resolved. Germline CDR1 is SGHVS and CDR2 is FQNEAQ. The CDR3 spans 20 residues. The V and J ends lost 1 base and 3 bases respectively, with 25 bases between them. The CDR3 spells CASSLGLVSRRGALGNTIYF. CDR3 nucleotides: TGTGCCAGCAGCTTAGGCTTAGTCAGCAGGAGAGGAGCCCTTGGAAACACCATATATTTT.

V usage is TRBV4-2 and J usage is TRBJ2-7, with D possibly being TRBD1 (6 bases). The germline V and J ends were trimmed by 0 bases and 2 bases, with 20 bases remaining between them. This CDR3 contains 18 residues. Germline V CDR1 and CDR2: LGHNA, YNFKEQ. CDR3 residues: CASSQDLLRQVTAYEQYF. For the CDR3, the DNA is TGTGCCAGCAGCCAAGACCTCCTAAGACAGGTCACGGCCTACGAGCAGTACTTC.

This CDR3 reads CASSLAGLWVTEAFF. For the CDR3, the DNA is TGTGCCAGCAGCCTCGCGGGGTTATGGGTCACTGAAGCTTTCTTT. The chain carries TRBV7-9 and TRBJ1-1; D remains ambiguous. The CDR3 is made up of 15 amino acids. Trimming took 5 bases from V and 4 from J, leaving 17 bases between them. Germline CDR1 is SEHNR and CDR2 is FQNEAQ (reference sequence).

This clonotype was seen only a few times. The V call is TRBV20-1, the J call TRBJ2-5; D perhaps matches TRBD2 (6 bases). Germline V CDR1 and CDR2: DFQATT, SNEGSKA (reference sequence). V was shortened by 6 bases and J by 1 base, with 15 bases between the two germline ends. This CDR3 spans 14 amino acids. The CDR3 DNA is TGCAGTGCCCTTGCTGGTAGCGGCCAAGAGACCCAGTACTTC. Residues: CSALAGSGQETQYF.

This clonotype has a handful of counts. The chain recombines TRBV9 with TRBJ2-1; no clear D gene. This CDR3 spans 12 amino acids. Trimming pared 3 bases from V and 10 bases from J, leaving 11 bases between. The germline V gene encodes CDR1 SGDLS and CDR2 YYNGEE. The DNA for the CDR3 is TGTGCCAGCAGCGCAGACTTGAACGAGCAGTTCTTC. Translated: CASSADLNEQFF.

The chain recombines TRBV29-1 with TRBJ2-3; no clear D. CDR1 and CDR2 from the germline V gene are SQVTM and ANQGSEA. The CDR3 is 13 amino acids. The V gene lost 3 bases and the J gene lost 2 bases, with 9 bases spanning the gap. The CDR3 region is CSVEGQHTDTQYF. The CDR3 DNA follows: TGCAGCGTTGAGGGCCAGCACACAGATACGCAGTATTTT.

The rearrangement uses TRBV5-6 and TRBJ2-7; D remains ambiguous. The V gene lost 0 bases and the J gene lost 0 bases, with 10 bases spanning the gap. CDR1 and CDR2 from the germline V gene are SGHDT and YYEEEE. CDR3 length equals 15 residues. The DNA of the CDR3 is TGTGCCAGCAGCTTGGGGCGCGTTGCCTCCTACGAGCAGTACTTC. Protein: CASSLGRVASYEQYF.

In this sample, this clonotype turned up many times. The gene calls are TRBV7-2 and TRBJ1-2, with D possibly TRBD1 on 5 matching bases. V lost 2 bases to trimming and J lost 5 bases, with 15 bases between them. The germline CDR1 and CDR2 sequences are SGHTA and FQGNSA. This CDR3 has 15 amino acids. The CDR3 DNA follows: TGTGCCAGCAGCTTAATGGTCTCTGGGGGTTATGGCTACACCTTC. It specifies CASSLMVSGGYGYTF.

The rearrangement links TRBV6-2 or TRBV6-3 to TRBJ2-6, with TRBD1 as a possible D gene (6 bases). In germline, CDR1 is MNHEY, CDR2 SVGEGT. Between the trimmed V and J ends, which lost 2 bases and 2 bases, there was a span of 7 bases. The CDR3 sequence is 15 residues long. The CDR3 nucleotides are TGTGCCAGCAGTTACAAGGGGGCTGGGGCCAACGTCCTGACTTTC. It is translated as CASSYKGAGANVLTF.

The gene calls are TRBV2 and TRBJ1-5; 7 nucleotides agree with TRBD1. This CDR3 is 15 amino acids long. V lost 6 bases and J lost 6; bases outside the gene matches: 11. The V gene's germline CDR1 is SNHLY and CDR2 FYNNEI. As DNA, the CDR3 is TGTGCCAGCAGCCCCCACAGGGGCAAGGGTCAGCCCCAGCATTTT. Protein sequence: CASSPHRGKGQPQHF.

The chain links TRBV7-2 to TRBJ1-6; D not certain. The V end lost 1 base, the J end lost 10 bases, and 11 bases lay between the germline ends. The CDR3 length is 14 residues. The V gene's germline CDR1 is SGHTA and CDR2 FQGNSA. The CDR3, as DNA: TGTGCCAGCAGCTTAGAAGGCGGTAGATCACCCCTCCACTTT. It is translated as CASSLEGGRSPLHF.

This chain links TRBV6-5 with TRBJ1-1; no definite D call. Germline V gene sequence: CDR1 MNHEY, CDR2 SVGAGI. The CDR3 consists of 17 residues. The V end was cut by 0 bases, the J end by 0 bases, with 14 bases between. CDR3 DNA: TGTGCCAGCAGTTACTCGGTCGCCGCTGTCATGAACACTGAAGCTTTCTTT. It codes for CASSYSVAAVMNTEAFF.

The V and J genes are TRBV20-1 and TRBJ2-2; D is unresolved. The CDR3 runs 16 residues. Looked up from germline, CDR1 is DFQATT and CDR2 is SNEGSKA (reference sequence). Trimming removed 2 bases from V and 1 base from J, with 14 bases in between. The CDR3 spells CSARSGEALNTGELFF. CDR3 bases: TGCAGTGCTAGATCAGGAGAGGCTCTGAACACCGGGGAGCTGTTTTTT.

This clonotype was observed a handful of times. This chain uses TRBV6-5 with TRBJ1-5; D uncertain. The V gene's germline CDR1 is MNHEY and CDR2 SVGAGI. The CDR3 has 14 residues. V gave up 2 bases and J gave up 9 bases, with 14 bases separating them. CDR3 residues: CASSYGHHGWPQHF. The DNA for the CDR3 is TGTGCCAGCAGTTACGGCCATCATGGATGGCCCCAGCATTTT.

This clonotype has more than one count but fewer than ten. The rearrangement uses TRBV5-6 and TRBJ2-7; D gene unclear. Germline V gene lookup returns CDR1 SGHDT and CDR2 YYEEEE. V gave up 0 bases and J gave up 3 bases, with 22 bases separating them. This CDR3 contains 18 residues. Here the CDR3 DNA reads TGTGCCAGCAGCTTGGCTTCGTTGTGGGGTTTTGGTCTCTACGAGCAGTACTTC. This encodes CASSLASLWGFGLYEQYF.

Turning to this clonotype: This may be a read error, as it is one base from a much larger clone. This sequence joins TRBV7-6 and TRBJ1-5; D remains unclear. The CDR3 is 15 amino acids. Looked up from germline, CDR1 is SGHVS and CDR2 is FNYEAQ. Trimming took off 1 base at V and 5 bases at J, with 12 bases between the two ends. The chain's CDR3 is CASSLVSATDQPQHF. The CDR3 DNA sequence: TGTGCCAGCAGCTTAGTGTCAGCTACCGATCAGCCCCAGCATTTT.

In its sample, this clonotype was seen a few times. The chain carries TRBV12-3 or TRBV12-4 and TRBJ2-1; TRBD2 is a possible D gene (6 bases). Trimming stripped 7 bases from V and 2 bases from J, with 15 bases between. The CDR3 totals 15 residues. The CDR3 nucleotides read TGTGCCAGCACCCCGGGGAGGTACCCCTACAATGAGCAGTTCTTC. Translated, it gives CASTPGRYPYNEQFF.

This chain uses TRBV20-1 with TRBJ2-5, with D hard to call. The length of the CDR3 is 13 residues. Per the germline V gene, CDR1 is DFQATT and CDR2 is SNEGSKA (reference sequence). V was clipped by 0 bases and J by 2 bases, with 7 bases between them. The CDR3 here is CSARDTSQETQYF. The CDR3 DNA sequence: TGCAGTGCTAGAGACACCTCGCAAGAGACCCAGTACTTC.

This clonotype has ten or more counts. The chain couples TRBV6-5 to TRBJ2-4, with D hard to call. The CDR3 covers 16 residues. Per the germline V gene, CDR1 is MNHEY and CDR2 is SVGAGI. Between the trimmed V and J ends, which lost 1 base and 0 bases, there was a span of 10 bases. The CDR3 region has the DNA TGTGCCAGCAGTTACTGGTCAGGCCTAGCCAAAAACATTCAGTACTTC. Amino acid sequence: CASSYWSGLAKNIQYF.

This clonotype was counted between two and nine times. The chain combines TRBV5-1 with TRBJ2-4; 9 bases line up with TRBD1. After removal of 3 bases from V and 8 bases from J, the junction contained 9 bases not matched to a gene. Germline V lookup: CDR1 SGHRS, CDR2 YFSETQ. This CDR3 has 15 amino acids. This chain's CDR3 is CASSWGQGTADIQYF. CDR3 sequence (DNA): TGCGCCAGCAGCTGGGGACAGGGTACAGCAGACATTCAGTACTTC.

The gene calls are TRBV10-3 and TRBJ2-7; D is possibly TRBD1 (6 bases). Between the trimmed V and J ends, which lost 7 bases and 0 bases, there was a span of 13 bases. Looked up from germline, CDR1 is ENHRY and CDR2 is SYGVKD. The CDR3 contains 14 residues. The CDR3 sequence: CAITRTESSYEQYF. DNA of the CDR3: TGTGCCATCACCCGGACAGAGAGCTCCTACGAGCAGTACTTC.

V is TRBV5-1 and J is TRBJ2-1, with D unresolved. The germline gives CDR1 SGHRS, CDR2 YFSETQ. The CDR3 loop spans 15 amino acids. With 0 bases removed from V and 3 bases from J, the gap between germline ends came to 10 bases. The CDR3 DNA follows: TGCGCCAGCAGCTTGGGCAGGAGCTTCTACAATGAGCAGTTCTTC. Encoded protein: CASSLGRSFYNEQFF.

This clonotype has more than one count but fewer than ten. V gene TRBV11-1 combines with J gene TRBJ2-4, with TRBD2 matching over 16 bases. This CDR3 contains 15 residues. J gave up 11 bases and V 5 bases, and 6 bases lay outside the gene matches. The germline CDR1 and CDR2 sequences are SGHAT and FQDESV (reference sequence). Here the CDR3 DNA reads TGTGCCAGCAGCCCGGGACTAGCGGGAGGGCGTCTTCAGTACTTC. It is translated as CASSPGLAGGRLQYF.

This clonotype was picked up a small number of times. The chain uses TRBV5-1 and TRBJ2-1; either TRBD1 or TRBD2 may fit D (5 bases each). Per germline, CDR1 SGHRS and CDR2 YFSETQ. CDR3 length equals 15 residues. Deletions cut 0 bases from V and 5 bases from J, with 12 bases between. For the CDR3, the DNA is TGCGCCAGCAGCTTGGCCAGGGACCTACACAATGAGCAGTTCTTC. Residues: CASSLARDLHNEQFF.

In this sample, this clonotype turned up many times. The chain carries TRBV12-3 or TRBV12-4 and TRBJ1-4; 7 bases map to TRBD1. V was clipped by 5 bases and J by 7 bases; unmatched bases: 10. The CDR3 totals 15 residues. The CDR3 is CASSKNRGMIEKLFF. CDR3 coding DNA: TGTGCCAGCAGTAAAAACAGGGGTATGATTGAAAAACTGTTTTTT.

The chain uses TRBV6-2 or TRBV6-3 and TRBJ1-2, with TRBD1 matching over 8 bases. The length of the CDR3 is 17 residues. Germline V gene sequence: CDR1 MNHEY, CDR2 SVGEGT. V shed 2 bases, J shed 4 bases, and the junction held 12 bases outside the gene matches. The CDR3 coding sequence is TGTGCCAGCAGTTACACCGCCTCTGGACAGGGAGGCTATGGCTACACCTTC. Protein product: CASSYTASGQGGYGYTF.

This chain joins TRBV12-3 or TRBV12-4 and TRBJ2-6; D is ambiguous. This CDR3 is 16 amino acids long. The germline V and J ends were trimmed by 6 bases and 0 bases, with 12 bases remaining between them. Written as DNA, the CDR3 is TGTGCCAGCAGCATGGGTCGCAACTCTGGGGCCAACGTCCTGACTTTC. It is translated as CASSMGRNSGANVLTF.

This clonotype was counted at least ten times. This chain uses TRBV7-2 with TRBJ1-5, with D perhaps matching TRBD1 (6 bases). This CDR3 contains 15 residues. V was shortened by 8 bases and J by 7 bases, with 21 bases between the two germline ends. Germline-derived CDR1 and CDR2 are SGHTA and FQGNSA. CDR3: CASASQGSLNQPQHF. The DNA for the CDR3 is TGTGCCAGCGCGTCACAGGGTTCACTAAACCAGCCCCAGCATTTT.